This T cell receptor (beta chain) was identified in a study of cytomegalovirus exposure and HLA in healthy donors. CDR3 length: 16 residues. The germline gives CDR1 MGHRA, CDR2 YSYEKL. The ends were cut back, 1 base at V and 5 bases at J, with 17 bases in the middle. PCR primers comprised 60 Vbeta and 13 Jbeta primers. The repertoire was sequenced with immunoSEQ multiplex PCR; TCRdb's copy has only in-frame clones and lacks some. The sample has under 150,000 clones, approximately 80% seen once. This receptor was obtained from a man aged 25-40 years in good health and CMV-seropositive. V is TRBV4-1 and J is TRBJ1-1; no firm D call. The sequenced sample was PBMCs. The CDR3: CASSQVGGPQRTEAFF. CDR3 in DNA: TGCGCCAGCAGCCAAGTGGGTGGTCCGCAGAGGACTGAAGCTTTCTTT.